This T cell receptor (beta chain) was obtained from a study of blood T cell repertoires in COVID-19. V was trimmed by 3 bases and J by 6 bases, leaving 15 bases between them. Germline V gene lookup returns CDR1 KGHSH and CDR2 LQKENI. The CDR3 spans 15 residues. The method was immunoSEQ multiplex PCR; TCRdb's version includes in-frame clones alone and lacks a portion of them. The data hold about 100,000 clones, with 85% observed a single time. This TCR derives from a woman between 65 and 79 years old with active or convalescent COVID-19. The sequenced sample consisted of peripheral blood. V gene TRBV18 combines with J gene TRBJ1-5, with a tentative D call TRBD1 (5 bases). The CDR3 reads CASSPLQVNGQPQHF. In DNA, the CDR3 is TGTGCCAGCTCACCTCTACAGGTAAACGGTCAGCCCCAGCATTTT.